The clone carrying this T cell receptor (beta chain) was observed a handful of times. Its antigen is not identified. The sample originates from a study of T cell repertoires in cytomegalovirus infection. In the study overall: It was the public TCR beta signatures that indicated both CMV infection and matching HLA type. Findings and limits, study-wide: Pooled public TCR beta family frequency picked out CMV carriers with the relevant HLA. CMV-specific TCR beta clonotypes restricted by HLA-C were the ones dominating the ex vivo response.

MiXCR was run by TCRdb on the reads, yielding one entry per CDR3 protein. In the table there are fewer than 200,000 distinct CDR3 sequences, approximately 19% of which are singletons. V dropped 9 bases and J dropped 1; count of bases not matched to a gene: 13. CDR3 length: 16 amino acids. CDR1 is LNHDA and CDR2 is SQIVND in the germline V gene (reference sequence). The chain recombines TRBV19 with TRBJ1-1; 8 positions match TRBD1. The TCR comes from a human donor in good health (CMV status not recorded). Some clones in this sample may be carry-over from other donors' samples. Sequencing used PBMCs. CDR3 nucleotides: TGTGCCAGCATCTACACCCCAGGGGGCAAGAACACTGAAGCTTTCTTT. Its protein is CASIYTPGGKNTEAFF.